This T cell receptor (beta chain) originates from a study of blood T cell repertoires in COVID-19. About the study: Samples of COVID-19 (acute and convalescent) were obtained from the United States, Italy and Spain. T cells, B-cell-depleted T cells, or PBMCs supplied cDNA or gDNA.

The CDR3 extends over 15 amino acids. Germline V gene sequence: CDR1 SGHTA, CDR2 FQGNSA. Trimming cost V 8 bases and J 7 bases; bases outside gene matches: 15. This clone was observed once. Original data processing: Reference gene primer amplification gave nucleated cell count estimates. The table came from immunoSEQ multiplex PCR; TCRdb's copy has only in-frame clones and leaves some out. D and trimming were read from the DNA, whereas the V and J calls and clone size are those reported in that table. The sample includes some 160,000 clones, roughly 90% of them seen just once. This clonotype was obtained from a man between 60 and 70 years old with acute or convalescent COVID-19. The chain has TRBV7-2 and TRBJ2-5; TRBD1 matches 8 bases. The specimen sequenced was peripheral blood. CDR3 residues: CASATRQGRVGTQYF. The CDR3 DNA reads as TGTGCCAGCGCTACGAGACAGGGGCGGGTAGGGACCCAGTACTTC.